This T cell receptor (beta chain) came from a study of T-cell reconstitution after alpha-beta-depleted transplantation in children. Unique molecular identifiers were incorporated during preparation of the TCRbeta library. TCRdb re-derived calls from the PCR reads in MiXCR, one entry per CDR3 protein. The sample consists of 250,000 to 300,000 distinct CDR3 sequences, 10% of them appearing once. Trimming removed 0 bases at V and 11 bases at J, with 13 bases between. CDR1 and CDR2 from the germline V gene are MNHEY and SVGAGI. The CDR3 is made up of 13 amino acids. Findings and limits, study-wide: Expanded clones from the graft, numbering several hundred, reportedly supplied alpha-beta T cells about two months after transplant. Recipient T cells and thymic progenitors that survived gave rise to the high TCRbeta diversity observed at day 60 in some patients. The authors attributed T-cell counts and diversity one year after transplant mostly to newly produced T cells.

A note on this clonotype: Its antigen remains unidentified.

The genes are TRBV6-5 and TRBJ1-1, with a weak D call TRBD1 (6 bases). The clonotype was recovered from a boy under two years old with acute myeloid leukemia, due to receive a stem cell transplant. The sequencing used PBMCs, collected before TCRalphabeta/CD19-depleted stem cell transplant. The CDR3 loop reads CASSYSRGGEAFF. DNA for the CDR3: TGTGCCAGCAGTTACTCCAGAGGGGGAGAGGCTTTCTTT.